What follows are 6 T cell receptor beta chains derived from one specimen sequenced in a study of T cells expressing NK-cell markers (dated by TCRdb to the early 2020s). The library was obtained by 5' RACE. The sequencing machine was an Illumina HiSeq 2000. The reads went through TCRdb reprocessing, and each CDR3 protein sequence gets one entry with no DNA. This sample's clone table shows under 200,000 distinct CDR3 sequences. The ten largest clones capture about 18% of the sample. The sample taken for sequencing was blood T cells: a sorted CD56 or NKG2C T cell subset, CD4+ or CD8+ T cells, or bulk PBMC T cells (not recorded which). The receptors here all came from a woman aged 18-70 years in good health.

This rearrangement joins TRBV5-1 to TRBJ2-2. CDR3 size: 14 residues. Germline V gene lookup returns CDR1 SGHRS and CDR2 YFSETQ. The CDR3 loop is CASSPEWGTGELFF.

The chain joins TRBV5-1 to TRBJ2-5; lacking DNA, the TRBD2 call made by TCRdb goes unchecked. CDR1 and CDR2 from the germline V gene are SGHRS and YFSETQ. The CDR3 is made up of 15 amino acids. The chain's CDR3 is CASSLLGGAEETQYF.

The gene calls are TRBV20-1 and TRBJ2-7; TCRdb lists TRBD1, though no DNA is available to test this call. The germline CDR1 and CDR2 sequences are DFQATT and SNEGSKA (reference sequence). This CDR3 spans 11 amino acids. The CDR3 spells CSVGGAGEQYF.

The chain combines TRBV5-5 with TRBJ1-5. Germline-derived CDR1 and CDR2 are SGHKS and YYEKEE (reference sequence). The CDR3 covers 13 residues. The CDR3 loop reads CASSLAQDQPQHF. Together with reference TRBV5-5 and TRBJ1-5, the CDR3 gives the full variable domain: DAGVTQSPTHLIKTRGQQVTLRCSPISGHKSVSWYQQVLGQGPQFIFQYYEKEERGRGNFPDRFSARQFPNYSSELNVNALLLGDSALYLCASSLAQDQPQHFGDGTRLSIL.

V usage is TRBV29-1 and J usage is TRBJ1-5; TCRdb picks TRBD1, but there is no DNA to check that call. The germline CDR1 and CDR2 sequences are SQVTM and ANQGSEA. The CDR3 is 13 amino acids. The chain's CDR3 is CSVQGAGNQPQHF. Combining the CDR3 with reference TRBV29-1 and TRBJ1-5 gives the whole variable domain SAVISQKPSRDICQRGTSLTIQCQVDSQVTMMFWYRQQPGQSLTLIATANQGSEATYESGFVIDKFPISRPNLTFSTLTVSNMSPEDSSIYLCSVQGAGNQPQHFGDGTRLSIL.

The chain links TRBV9 to TRBJ2-1; lacking DNA, the TRBD2 call made by TCRdb goes unchecked. CDR3 length: 17 residues. The V gene's germline CDR1 is SGDLS and CDR2 YYNGEE. The CDR3: CASSVGSGRATANEQFF.